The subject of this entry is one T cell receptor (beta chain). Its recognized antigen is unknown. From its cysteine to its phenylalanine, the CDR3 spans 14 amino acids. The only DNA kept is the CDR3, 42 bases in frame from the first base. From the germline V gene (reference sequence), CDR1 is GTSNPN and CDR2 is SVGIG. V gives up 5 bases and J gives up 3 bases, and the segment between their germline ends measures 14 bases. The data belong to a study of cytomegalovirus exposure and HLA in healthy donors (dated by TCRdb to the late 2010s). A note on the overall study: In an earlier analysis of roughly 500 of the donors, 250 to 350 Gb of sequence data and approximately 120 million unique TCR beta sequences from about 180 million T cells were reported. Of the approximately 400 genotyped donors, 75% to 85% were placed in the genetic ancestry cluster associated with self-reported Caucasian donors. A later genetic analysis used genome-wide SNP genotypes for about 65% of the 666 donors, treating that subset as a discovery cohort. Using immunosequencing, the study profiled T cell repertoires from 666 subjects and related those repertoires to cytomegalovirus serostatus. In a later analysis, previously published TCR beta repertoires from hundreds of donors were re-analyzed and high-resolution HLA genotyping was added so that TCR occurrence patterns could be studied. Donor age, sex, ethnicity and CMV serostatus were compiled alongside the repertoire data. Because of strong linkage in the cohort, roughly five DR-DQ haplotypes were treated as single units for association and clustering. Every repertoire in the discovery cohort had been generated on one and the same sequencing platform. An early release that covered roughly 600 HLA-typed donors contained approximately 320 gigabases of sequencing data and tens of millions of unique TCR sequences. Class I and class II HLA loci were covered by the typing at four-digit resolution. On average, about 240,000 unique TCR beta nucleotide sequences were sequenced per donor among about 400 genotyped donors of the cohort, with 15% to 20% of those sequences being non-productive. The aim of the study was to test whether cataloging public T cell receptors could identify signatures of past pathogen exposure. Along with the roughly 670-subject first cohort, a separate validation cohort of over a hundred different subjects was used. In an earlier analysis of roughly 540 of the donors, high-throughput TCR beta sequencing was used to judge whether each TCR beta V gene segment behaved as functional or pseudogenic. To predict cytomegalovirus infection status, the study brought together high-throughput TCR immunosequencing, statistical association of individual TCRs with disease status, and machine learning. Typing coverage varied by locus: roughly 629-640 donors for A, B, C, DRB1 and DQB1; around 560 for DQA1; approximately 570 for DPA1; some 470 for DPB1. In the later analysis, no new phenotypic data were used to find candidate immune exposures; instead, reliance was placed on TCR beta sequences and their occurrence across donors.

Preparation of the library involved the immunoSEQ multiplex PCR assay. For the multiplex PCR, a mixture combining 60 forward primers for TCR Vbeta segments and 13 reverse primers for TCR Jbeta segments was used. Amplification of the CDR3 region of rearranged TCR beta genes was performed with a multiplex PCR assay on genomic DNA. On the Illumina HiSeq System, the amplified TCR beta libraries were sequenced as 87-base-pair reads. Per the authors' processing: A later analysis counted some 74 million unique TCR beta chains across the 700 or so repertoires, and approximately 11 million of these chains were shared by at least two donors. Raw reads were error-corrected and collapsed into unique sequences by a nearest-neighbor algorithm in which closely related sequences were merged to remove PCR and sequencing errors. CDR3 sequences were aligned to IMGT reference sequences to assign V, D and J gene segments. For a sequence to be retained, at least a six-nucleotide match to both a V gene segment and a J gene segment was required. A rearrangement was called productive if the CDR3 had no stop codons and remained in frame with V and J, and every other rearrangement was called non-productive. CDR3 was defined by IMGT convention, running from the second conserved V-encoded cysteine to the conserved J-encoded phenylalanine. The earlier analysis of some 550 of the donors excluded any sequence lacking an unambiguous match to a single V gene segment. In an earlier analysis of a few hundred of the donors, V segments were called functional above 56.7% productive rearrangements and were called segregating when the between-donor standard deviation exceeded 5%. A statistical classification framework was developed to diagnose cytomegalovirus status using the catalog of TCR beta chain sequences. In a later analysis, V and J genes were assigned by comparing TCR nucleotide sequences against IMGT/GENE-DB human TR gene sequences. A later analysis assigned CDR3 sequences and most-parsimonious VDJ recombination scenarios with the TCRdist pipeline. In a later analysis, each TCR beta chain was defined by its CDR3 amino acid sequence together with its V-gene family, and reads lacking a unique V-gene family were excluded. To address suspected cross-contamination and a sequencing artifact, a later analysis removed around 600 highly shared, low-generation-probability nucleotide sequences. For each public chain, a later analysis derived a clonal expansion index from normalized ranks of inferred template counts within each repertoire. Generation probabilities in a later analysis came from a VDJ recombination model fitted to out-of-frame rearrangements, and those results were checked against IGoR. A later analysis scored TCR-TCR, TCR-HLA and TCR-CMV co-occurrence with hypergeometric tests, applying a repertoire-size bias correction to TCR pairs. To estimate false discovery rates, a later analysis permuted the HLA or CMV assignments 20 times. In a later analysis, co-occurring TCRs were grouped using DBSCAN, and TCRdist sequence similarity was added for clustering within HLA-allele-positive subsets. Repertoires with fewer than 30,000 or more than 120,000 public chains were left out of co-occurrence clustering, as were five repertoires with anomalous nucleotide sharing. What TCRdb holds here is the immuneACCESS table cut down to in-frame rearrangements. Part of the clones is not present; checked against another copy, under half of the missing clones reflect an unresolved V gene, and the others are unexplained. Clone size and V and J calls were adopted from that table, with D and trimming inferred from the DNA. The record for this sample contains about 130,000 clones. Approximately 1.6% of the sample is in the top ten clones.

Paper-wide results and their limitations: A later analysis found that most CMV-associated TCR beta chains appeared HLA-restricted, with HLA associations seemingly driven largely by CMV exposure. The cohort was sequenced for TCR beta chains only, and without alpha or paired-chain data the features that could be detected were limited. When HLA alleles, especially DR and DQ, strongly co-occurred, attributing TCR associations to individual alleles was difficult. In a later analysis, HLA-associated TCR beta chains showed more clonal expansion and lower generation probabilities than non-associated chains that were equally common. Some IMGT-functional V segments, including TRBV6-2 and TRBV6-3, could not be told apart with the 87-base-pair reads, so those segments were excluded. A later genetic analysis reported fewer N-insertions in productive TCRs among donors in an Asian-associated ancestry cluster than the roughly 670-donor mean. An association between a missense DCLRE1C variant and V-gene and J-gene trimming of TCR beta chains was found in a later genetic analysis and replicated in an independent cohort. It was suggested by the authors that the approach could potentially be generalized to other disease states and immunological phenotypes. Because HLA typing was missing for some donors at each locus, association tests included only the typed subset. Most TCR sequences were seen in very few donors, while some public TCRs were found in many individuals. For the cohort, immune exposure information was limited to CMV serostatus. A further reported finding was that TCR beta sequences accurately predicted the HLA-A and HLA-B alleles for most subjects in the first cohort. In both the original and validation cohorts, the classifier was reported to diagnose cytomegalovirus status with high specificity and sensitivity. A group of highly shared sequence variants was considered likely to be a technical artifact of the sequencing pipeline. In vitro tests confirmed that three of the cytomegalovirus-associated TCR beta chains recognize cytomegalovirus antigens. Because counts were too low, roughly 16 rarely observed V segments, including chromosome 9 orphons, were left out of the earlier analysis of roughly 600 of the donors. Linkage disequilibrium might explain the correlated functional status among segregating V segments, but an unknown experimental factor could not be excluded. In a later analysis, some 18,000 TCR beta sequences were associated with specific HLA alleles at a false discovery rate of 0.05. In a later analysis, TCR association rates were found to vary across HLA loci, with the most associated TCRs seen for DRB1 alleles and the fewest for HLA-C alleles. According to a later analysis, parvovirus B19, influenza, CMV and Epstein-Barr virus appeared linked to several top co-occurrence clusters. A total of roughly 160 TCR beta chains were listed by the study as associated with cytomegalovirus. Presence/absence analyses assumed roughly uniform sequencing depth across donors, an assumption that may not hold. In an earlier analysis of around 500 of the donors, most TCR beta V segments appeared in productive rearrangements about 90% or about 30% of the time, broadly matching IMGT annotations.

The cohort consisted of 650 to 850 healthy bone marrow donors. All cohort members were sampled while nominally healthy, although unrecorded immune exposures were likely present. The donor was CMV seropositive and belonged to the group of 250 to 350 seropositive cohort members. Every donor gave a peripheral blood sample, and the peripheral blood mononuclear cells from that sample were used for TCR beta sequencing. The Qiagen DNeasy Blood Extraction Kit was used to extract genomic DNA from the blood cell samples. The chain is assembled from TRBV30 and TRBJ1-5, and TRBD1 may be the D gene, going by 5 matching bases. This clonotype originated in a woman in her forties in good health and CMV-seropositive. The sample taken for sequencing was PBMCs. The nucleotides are TGTGCCTGGTCCCAGGGTTTCGTCAATCAGCCCCAGCATTTT. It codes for CAWSQGFVNQPQHF.